This TCR beta chain is drawn from a study of blood T cell repertoires in COVID-19. Source study methods: Estimation of nucleated cell counts relied on the amplification of reference gene primers. Profiling relied on immunoSEQ multiplex PCR, and the TCRdb table lists in-frame clones only, not all of them. The D gene and trimming were derived from the DNA, and the V and J assignments and clone size from that table. The sample comprises 200,000 to 250,000 clones, about 80% of which are singletons, and more than 2.5% rests with the top ten. Trimming left V 1 base short and J 3 bases short, with 14 bases between. The CDR3 consists of 15 residues. Germline V gene data show CDR1 as SGHKS and CDR2 as YYEKEE (reference sequence).

The specimen was peripheral blood. The chain couples TRBV5-5 to TRBJ2-7, with a tentative D call TRBD1 (5 bases). The clonotype comes from a woman in her twenties or thirties who had recovered from COVID-19. CDR3 in amino acids: CASSLNRQGNYEQYF. CDR3 bases: TGTGCCAGCAGCTTGAATAGGCAGGGCAACTACGAGCAGTACTTC.